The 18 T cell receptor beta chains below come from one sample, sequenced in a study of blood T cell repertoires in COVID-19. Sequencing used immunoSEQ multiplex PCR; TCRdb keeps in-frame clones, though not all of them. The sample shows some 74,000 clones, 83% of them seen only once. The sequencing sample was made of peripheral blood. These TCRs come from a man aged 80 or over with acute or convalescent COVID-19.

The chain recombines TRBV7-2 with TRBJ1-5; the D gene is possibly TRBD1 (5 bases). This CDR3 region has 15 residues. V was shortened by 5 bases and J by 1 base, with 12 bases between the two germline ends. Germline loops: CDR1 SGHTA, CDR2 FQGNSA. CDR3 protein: CASSKRGDSNQPQHF. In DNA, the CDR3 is TGTGCCAGCAGCAAACGGGGGGACAGCAATCAGCCCCAGCATTTT. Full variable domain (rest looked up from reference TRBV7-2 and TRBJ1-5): GAGVSQSPSNKVTEKGKDVELRCDPISGHTALYWYRQSLGQGLEFLIYFQGNSAPDKSGLPSDRFSAERTGGSVSTLTIQRTQQEDSAVYLCASSKRGDSNQPQHFGDGTRLSIL.

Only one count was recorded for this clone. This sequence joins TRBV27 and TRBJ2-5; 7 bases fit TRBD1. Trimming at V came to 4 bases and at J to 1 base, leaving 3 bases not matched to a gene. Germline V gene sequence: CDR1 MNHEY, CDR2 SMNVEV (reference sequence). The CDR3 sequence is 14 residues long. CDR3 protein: CASSSGQSQETQYF. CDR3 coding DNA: TGTGCCAGCAGTTCGGGACAGAGCCAAGAGACCCAGTACTTC.

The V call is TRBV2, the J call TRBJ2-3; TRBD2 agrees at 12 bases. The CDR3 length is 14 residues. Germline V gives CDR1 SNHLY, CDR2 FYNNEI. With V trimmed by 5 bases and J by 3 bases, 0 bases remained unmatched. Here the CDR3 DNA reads TGTGCCAGCAGTACTAGCGGGGGGACAGATACGCAGTATTTT. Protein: CASSTSGGTDTQYF.

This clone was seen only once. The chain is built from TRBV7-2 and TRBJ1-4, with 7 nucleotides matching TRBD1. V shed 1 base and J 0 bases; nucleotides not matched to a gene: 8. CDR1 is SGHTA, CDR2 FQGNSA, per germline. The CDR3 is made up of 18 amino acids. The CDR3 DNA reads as TGTGCCAGCAGCTTAGGGGGACAGAGCTCTGCAACTAATGAAAAACTGTTTTTT. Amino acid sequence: CASSLGGQSSATNEKLFF.

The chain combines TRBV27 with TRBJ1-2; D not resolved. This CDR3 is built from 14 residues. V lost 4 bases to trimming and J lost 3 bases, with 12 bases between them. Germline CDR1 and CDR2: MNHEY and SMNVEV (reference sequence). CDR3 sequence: CASSSDSSYYGYTF. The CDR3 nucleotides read TGTGCCAGCAGTTCGGATAGCTCATACTATGGCTACACCTTC.

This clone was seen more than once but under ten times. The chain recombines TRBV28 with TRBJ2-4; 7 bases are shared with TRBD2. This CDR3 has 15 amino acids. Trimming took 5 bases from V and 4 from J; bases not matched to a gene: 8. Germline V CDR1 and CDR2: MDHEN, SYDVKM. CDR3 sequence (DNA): TGTGCCAGCAGTCCGTGGGGGGAGGGAAAAAACATTCAGTACTTC. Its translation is CASSPWGEGKNIQYF.

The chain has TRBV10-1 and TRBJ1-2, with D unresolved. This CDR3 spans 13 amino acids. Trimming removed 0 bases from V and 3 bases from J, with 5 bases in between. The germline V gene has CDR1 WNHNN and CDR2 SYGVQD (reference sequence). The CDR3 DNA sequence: TGCGCCAGCAGTGAGTCAGTAGACTATGGCTACACCTTC. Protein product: CASSESVDYGYTF.

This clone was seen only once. As DNA, the CDR3 is TGTGCTAGTGGTTTGGTACCTAGCGGGAAGTCTGCCAATGAGCAGTTCTTC. As protein: CASGLVPSGKSANEQFF. V and J are TRBV12-5 and TRBJ2-1; 9 bases fit TRBD2. CDR1 is LGHNT and CDR2 is FRNRAP in the germline V gene. With V trimmed by 0 bases and J by 6 bases, 9 bases remained unmatched. The CDR3 contains 17 residues.

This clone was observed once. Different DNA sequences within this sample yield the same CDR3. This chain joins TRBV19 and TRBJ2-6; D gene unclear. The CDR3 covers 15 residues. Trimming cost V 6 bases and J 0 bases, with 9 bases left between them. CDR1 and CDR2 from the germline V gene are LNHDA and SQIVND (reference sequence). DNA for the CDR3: TGTGCCAGTAGACCACCGAGCTCTGGGGCCAACGTCCTGACTTTC. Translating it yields CASRPPSSGANVLTF.

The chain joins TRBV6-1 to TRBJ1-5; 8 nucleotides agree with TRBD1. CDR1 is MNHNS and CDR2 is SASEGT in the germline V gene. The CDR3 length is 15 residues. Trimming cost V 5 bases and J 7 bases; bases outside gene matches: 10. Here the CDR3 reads CASSSTDRAKQPQHF. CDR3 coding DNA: TGTGCCAGCAGTTCCACGGACAGGGCCAAACAGCCCCAGCATTTT.

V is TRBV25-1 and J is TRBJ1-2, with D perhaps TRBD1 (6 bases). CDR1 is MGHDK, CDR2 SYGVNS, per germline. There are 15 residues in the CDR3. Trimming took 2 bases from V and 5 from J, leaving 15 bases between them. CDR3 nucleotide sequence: TGTGCCAGCAGTGAAGGGGAAGGGGGAAGTTATGGCTACACCTTC. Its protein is CASSEGEGGSYGYTF.

CDR3 region: CASSSRWSGWGDQPQHF. In nucleotides, the CDR3 is TGTGCCAGCAGCTCCCGCTGGTCAGGGTGGGGCGATCAGCCCCAGCATTTT. V gene TRBV5-6 combines with J gene TRBJ1-5; a possible D gene is TRBD1 (5 bases). Germline-derived CDR1 and CDR2 are SGHDT and YYEEEE. The V end was cut by 3 bases, the J end by 5 bases, with 21 bases between. The CDR3 has 17 residues.

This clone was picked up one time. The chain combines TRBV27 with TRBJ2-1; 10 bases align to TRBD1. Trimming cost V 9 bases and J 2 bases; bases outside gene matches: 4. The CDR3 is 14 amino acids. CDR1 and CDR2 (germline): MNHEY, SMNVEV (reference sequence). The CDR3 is CASRTGGTYNEQFF. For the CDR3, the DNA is TGTGCCAGTCGGACAGGGGGAACCTACAATGAGCAGTTCTTC.

CDR3: CASSSPAGYSYEQYF. In DNA form, the CDR3 reads TGTGCCAGCAGTTCCCCTGCGGGATACTCCTACGAGCAGTACTTC. This chain uses TRBV27 with TRBJ2-7, with a possible D match to TRBD2 (6 bases). Looked up from germline, CDR1 is MNHEY and CDR2 is SMNVEV (reference sequence). This CDR3 region has 15 residues. The ends were cut back, 4 bases at V and 0 bases at J, with 13 bases in the middle.

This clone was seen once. Here the CDR3 DNA reads TGTGCCAGCTCACCCGATCAGATGAACACTGAAGCTTTCTTT. It translates to CASSPDQMNTEAFF. The gene calls are TRBV18 and TRBJ1-1; D gene uncertain. The germline CDR1 and CDR2 sequences are KGHSH and LQKENI. Deletions cut 3 bases from V and 0 bases from J, with 8 bases between. The CDR3 totals 14 residues.

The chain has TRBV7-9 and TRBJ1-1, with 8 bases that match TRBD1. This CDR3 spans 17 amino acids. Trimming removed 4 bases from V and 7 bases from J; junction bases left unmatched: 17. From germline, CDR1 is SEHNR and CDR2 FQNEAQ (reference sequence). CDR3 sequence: CASSSGWRTGKSSEAFF. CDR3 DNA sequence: TGTGCCAGCAGCTCGGGGTGGAGGACAGGGAAATCAAGTGAAGCTTTCTTT.

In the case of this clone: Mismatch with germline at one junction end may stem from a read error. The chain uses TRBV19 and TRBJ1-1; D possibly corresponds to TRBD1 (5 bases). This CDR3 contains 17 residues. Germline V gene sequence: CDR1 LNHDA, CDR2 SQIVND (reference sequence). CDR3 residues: CACSMPGGGLGNTEAFF. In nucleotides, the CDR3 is TGTGCCTGTAGTATGCCGGGGGGGGGACTCGGGAACACTGAAGCTTTCTTT.

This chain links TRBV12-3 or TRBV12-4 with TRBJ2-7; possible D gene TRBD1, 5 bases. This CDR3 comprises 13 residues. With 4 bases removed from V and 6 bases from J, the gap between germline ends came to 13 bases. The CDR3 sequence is CASSYEGVGEQYF. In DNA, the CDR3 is TGTGCCAGCAGTTATGAAGGGGTCGGCGAGCAGTACTTC.